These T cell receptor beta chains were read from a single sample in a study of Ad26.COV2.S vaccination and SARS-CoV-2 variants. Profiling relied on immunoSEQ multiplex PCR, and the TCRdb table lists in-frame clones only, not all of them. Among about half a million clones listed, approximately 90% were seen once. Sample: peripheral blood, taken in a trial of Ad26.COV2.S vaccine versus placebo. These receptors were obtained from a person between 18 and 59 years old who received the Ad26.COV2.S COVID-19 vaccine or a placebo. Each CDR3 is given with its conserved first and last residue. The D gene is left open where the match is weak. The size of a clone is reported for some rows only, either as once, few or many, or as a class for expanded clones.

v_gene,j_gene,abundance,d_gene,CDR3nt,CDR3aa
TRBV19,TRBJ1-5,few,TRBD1,TGTGCCAGTAGTTTACAGGGGGGGGTAAATAGCAATCAGCCCCAGCATTTT,CASSLQGGVNSNQPQHF
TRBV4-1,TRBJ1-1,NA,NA,TGCGCCAGCAGCCAAGTAGCGGGGGCTGACACTGAAGCTTTCTTT,CASSQVAGADTEAFF
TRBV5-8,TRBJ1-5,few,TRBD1,TGTGCCCATAGGGGAACAGGGGGAGGGGGCAATCAGCCCCAGCATTTT,CAHRGTGGGGNQPQHF
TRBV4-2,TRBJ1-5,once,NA,TGTGCCAGCAGCCAATCAGGAGATCAGCCCCAGCATTTT,CASSQSGDQPQHF
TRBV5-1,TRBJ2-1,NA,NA,TGCGCCAGCAGCGACGCCCAGGGTCCCCGCTACAATGAGCAGTTCTTC,CASSDAQGPRYNEQFF
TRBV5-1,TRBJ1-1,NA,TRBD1,TGCGCCAGCAGCTCCAGGGGGCAAGGCACTGAAGCTTTCTTT,CASSSRGQGTEAFF
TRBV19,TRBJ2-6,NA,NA,TGTGCCAGTCTGTCTGGGGCCAACGTCCTGACTTTC,CASLSGANVLTF
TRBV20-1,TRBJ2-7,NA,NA,TGCAGCGCAGGGACATTCTACGAGCAGTACTTC,CSAGTFYEQYF
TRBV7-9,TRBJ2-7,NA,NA,TGTGCCAGCAGCCCGGTGGGGCCACAGTACTTC,CASSPVGPQYF
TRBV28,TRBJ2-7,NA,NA,TGTGCCAGCAGTTCCACCCTCGAGCAGTACTTC,CASSSTLEQYF
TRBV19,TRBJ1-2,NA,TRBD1,TGTGCCAGTCTCCAGACCGGGACAGGGGGCCTTGGCTACACCTTC,CASLQTGTGGLGYTF
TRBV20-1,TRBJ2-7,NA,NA,TGCAGTGCTCAGGGGCCCTCCGAGCAGTACTTC,CSAQGPSEQYF
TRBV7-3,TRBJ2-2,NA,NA,TGTGCCAGCAGCTTATCCCCGGGGGCGCGCGATAACACCGGGGAGCTGTTTTTT,CASSLSPGARDNTGELFF
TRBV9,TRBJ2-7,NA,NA,TGTGCCAGCAGCATAGCGGACAGTTCCTACGAGCAGTACTTC,CASSIADSSYEQYF
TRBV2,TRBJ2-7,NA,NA,TGTGCCAGCAGTGTAGGGCCCCCAGGTGTCTTGGACTTC,CASSVGPPGVLDF
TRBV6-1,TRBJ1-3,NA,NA,TGTGCCAGCAGTGAATCGGTGGTGGGGAGATACGGAAACACCATATATTTT,CASSESVVGRYGNTIYF
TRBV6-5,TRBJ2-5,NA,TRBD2,TGTGCCAGCAAGACGGGACTAGCGGGGGTTGAGACCCAGTACTTC,CASKTGLAGVETQYF
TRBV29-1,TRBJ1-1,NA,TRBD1,TGCAGCGTTGAAGGGGGCCCCTCACAGGGGGCAGTCACTGAAGCTTTCTTT,CSVEGGPSQGAVTEAFF
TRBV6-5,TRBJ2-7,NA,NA,TGTGCCAGCACCCAATCCGCCAAGTACGAGCAGTACTTC,CASTQSAKYEQYF
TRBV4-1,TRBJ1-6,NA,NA,TGCGCCAGCAGCCAAGGCGGCCCTTTAAACAGGGCTTCACCCCTCCACTTT,CASSQGGPLNRASPLHF
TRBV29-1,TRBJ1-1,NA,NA,TGCAGCGTTGAAACAACACGGGGATCTGGAGCTTTCTTT,CSVETTRGSGAFF
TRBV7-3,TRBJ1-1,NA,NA,TGTGCCAGCAGCAGATCAATGAACACTGAAGCTTTCTTT,CASSRSMNTEAFF
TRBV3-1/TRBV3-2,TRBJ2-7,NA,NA,TGTGCCAGCAGCCAAGGGGGACTTTCGGAGCAGTACTTC,CASSQGGLSEQYF
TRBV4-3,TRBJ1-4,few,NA,TGCGCCAGCAGCCAAGATCTTAGTCAGGGGAGTGAAAAACTGTTTTTT,CASSQDLSQGSEKLFF
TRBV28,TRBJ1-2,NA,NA,TGTGCCAGCAGTGCAGGGTTAGGGCTGAGCGGCTACACCTTC,CASSAGLGLSGYTF
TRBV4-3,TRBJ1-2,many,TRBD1,TGCGCCAGCAGCCAGGGGAAGGACAGGGGAGCTTATGGCTACACCTTC,CASSQGKDRGAYGYTF
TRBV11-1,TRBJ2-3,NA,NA,TGTGCCAGCAGCCCCTGGACAACGACAGATACGCAGTATTTT,CASSPWTTTDTQYF
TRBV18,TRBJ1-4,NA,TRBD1,TGTGCCAGCTCACCAGCCGGGACAGGGAATGAAAAACTGTTTTTT,CASSPAGTGNEKLFF
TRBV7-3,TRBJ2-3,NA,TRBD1,TGTGCCAGCAGCCCGGACAGGGATAAAAATACGCAGTATTTT,CASSPDRDKNTQYF
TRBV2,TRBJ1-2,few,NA,TGTGCCAGCAGACTCCGGGCTATGAACTATGGCTACACCTTC,CASRLRAMNYGYTF
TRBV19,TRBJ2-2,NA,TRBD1,TGTGCCAGTAGCGAAGGACAGGGAAGCACCGGGGAGCTGTTTTTT,CASSEGQGSTGELFF
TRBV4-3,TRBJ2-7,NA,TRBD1,TGCGCCAGCAGCCTAGGGACAGGGCCCGACGAGCAGTACTTC,CASSLGTGPDEQYF
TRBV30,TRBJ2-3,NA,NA,TGTGCCTGGAGTCAGGGATCTAGCACAGATACGCAGTATTTT,CAWSQGSSTDTQYF
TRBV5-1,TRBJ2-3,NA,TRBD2,TGCGCCAGCAGCTTGGAGGTAGCGGGAGTCGGGACGCAGTATTTT,CASSLEVAGVGTQYF
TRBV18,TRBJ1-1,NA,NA,TGTGCCAGCTCACCAATAGGGCCAGTTGACTGGTACACTGAAGCTTTCTTT,CASSPIGPVDWYTEAFF
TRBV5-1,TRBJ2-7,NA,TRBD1,TGCGCCAGCAGCATTAACCCGGGACAGGGGGCATACGAGCAGTACTTC,CASSINPGQGAYEQYF
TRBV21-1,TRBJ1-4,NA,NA,TGTGCCAGCAAGACCCGTGTCAGGGGGCGCAGGTTTGAAAAACTGTTTTTT,CASKTRVRGRRFEKLFF
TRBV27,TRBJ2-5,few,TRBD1,TGTGCCAGCACCACCGGACAGGGTCAAGAGACCCAGTACTTC,CASTTGQGQETQYF
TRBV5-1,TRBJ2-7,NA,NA,TGCGCCAGCAGCCCACCGGGACAATTTACTAGATACGAGCAGTACTTC,CASSPPGQFTRYEQYF
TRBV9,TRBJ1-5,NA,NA,TGTGCCAGCAGCGTAGACCCCGGGCATCAGCCCCAGCATTTT,CASSVDPGHQPQHF
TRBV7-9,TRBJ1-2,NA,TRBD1,TGTGCCAGCAGCCCGACAGGGTTGCTCTATGGCTACACCTTC,CASSPTGLLYGYTF
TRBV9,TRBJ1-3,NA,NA,TGTGCCAGCAGCGTAGGAGGGCAAGCTGGAAACACCATATATTTT,CASSVGGQAGNTIYF
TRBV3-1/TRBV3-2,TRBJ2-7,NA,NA,TGTGCCAGCAGCCAAAAACTAGCCAGCGAATCGTACTTC,CASSQKLASESYF
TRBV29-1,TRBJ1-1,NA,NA,TGCAGCGTCACGAGCACTGAAGCTTTCTTT,CSVTSTEAFF
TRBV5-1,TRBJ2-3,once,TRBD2,TGCGCCAGCAGCTTGAGCCTAGCGGGAGCGGATACGCAGTATTTT,CASSLSLAGADTQYF
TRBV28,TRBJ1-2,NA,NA,TGTGCCAGCAGCCCAAGGACAGCGGGTTTTGGTGGCTACACCTTC,CASSPRTAGFGGYTF
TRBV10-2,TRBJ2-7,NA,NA,TGCGCCAGCAGTGAGTCGTGGTTAGGATACGAGCAGTACTTC,CASSESWLGYEQYF
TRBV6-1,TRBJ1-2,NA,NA,TGTGCCAGCAGTGAAGCGTACACAGGTTCTCGCGGCTACACCTTC,CASSEAYTGSRGYTF
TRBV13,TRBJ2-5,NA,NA,TGTGCCAGCAGCTCAACGGGGCCTAAAGAGACCCAGTACTTC,CASSSTGPKETQYF
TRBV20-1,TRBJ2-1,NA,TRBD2,TGCAGTGCTAGTTTGCGGGGGATTTTCAATGAGCAGTTCTTC,CSASLRGIFNEQFF
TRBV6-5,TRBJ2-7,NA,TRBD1,TGTGCCAGCAGTTCGCCGGGACAGAAGCCCCGAGGGCAGTACTTC,CASSSPGQKPRGQYF
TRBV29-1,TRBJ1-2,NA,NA,TGCAGCGTTGTAAAGACCGCGGGCTATGGCTACACCTTC,CSVVKTAGYGYTF
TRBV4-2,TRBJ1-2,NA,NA,TGTGCCAGCAGCCAAGATCAGCGGGGTCCCTATGGCTACACCTTC,CASSQDQRGPYGYTF
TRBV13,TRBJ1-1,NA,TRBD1,TGTGCCAGCAGCTTATTATTAGGTGGGACAGGGGAGAACACTGAAGCTTTCTTT,CASSLLLGGTGENTEAFF